This entry lists 30 T cell receptor beta chains sequenced from one sample in a study of beta chain features in type 1 diabetes. The study, taken as a whole, reports: Moderate but significant shortening of TCRB CDR3s was recorded in all four CD4+ subsets from Type 1 diabetes patients.

The authors reverse transcribed all of the isolated RNA, so sequencing captured expressed TCRB transcripts. TCRdb's table, derived via immunoSEQ multiplex PCR, lists solely in-frame clones and lacks some. The table includes about 370,000 clones, 9.6% detected once. No cognate antigen is known for these TCRs. The sequenced sample consisted of central memory CD4+ T cells from blood. The receptors were sampled from a man aged 25-45 years with type 1 diabetes.

This chain links TRBV28 with TRBJ2-1; no firm D call. Germline V gene data show CDR1 as MDHEN and CDR2 as SYDVKM. The length of the CDR3 is 16 residues. V dropped 1 base and J dropped 7 bases, with 17 bases sitting between them. The DNA of the CDR3 is TGTGCCAGCAGTTTATCTAAGGCAGTTCTTGGTAATGAGCAGTTCTTC. The encoded protein is CASSLSKAVLGNEQFF.

This clone occurred a few times. The V call is TRBV15, the J call TRBJ2-5; 9 bases fit TRBD2. The CDR3 covers 17 residues. Trimming removed 0 bases from V and 5 bases from J; junction bases left unmatched: 10. The germline V gene has CDR1 LNHNV and CDR2 YYDKDF (reference sequence). In nucleotides, the CDR3 is TGTGCCACCAGCAGAGAGAAAGCGGGAGGTCTGTACGAGACCCAGTACTTC. Protein sequence: CATSREKAGGLYETQYF.

V usage is TRBV30 and J usage is TRBJ1-2; TRBD1 aligns across 9 bases. The CDR3 is made up of 13 amino acids. Unmatched junction bases numbered 2, after V lost 4 bases and J lost 2 bases. Germline V gene lookup returns CDR1 GTSNPN and CDR2 SVGIG (reference sequence). This chain's CDR3 is CAWTTGGNYGYTF. In DNA form, the CDR3 reads TGTGCCTGGACCACAGGGGGCAACTATGGCTACACCTTC. Supplemented by reference TRBV30 and TRBJ1-2, the full variable domain reads SQTIHQWPATLVQPVGSPLSLECTVEGTSNPNLYWYRQAAGRGLQLLFYSVGIGQISSEVPQNLSASRPQDRQFILSSKKLLLSDSGFYLCAWTTGGNYGYTFGSGTRLTVV.

This clone was found many times. The chain employs TRBV6-4 and TRBJ2-2, with 10 positions matching TRBD2. After removal of 6 bases from V and 6 bases from J, the junction contained 4 bases not matched to a gene. Per germline, CDR1 MRHNA and CDR2 SNTAGT. This CDR3 is built from 14 residues. Here the CDR3 reads CASSFLAGAGELFF. CDR3 DNA: TGTGCCAGCAGCTTCCTAGCGGGAGCCGGGGAGCTGTTTTTT.

The rearrangement links TRBV18 to TRBJ2-5; D might be TRBD1 (5 bases). Germline CDR1 and CDR2: KGHSH and LQKENI. CDR3 length: 14 residues. The V gene lost 3 bases and the J gene lost 2 bases, with 10 bases spanning the gap. The CDR3 is CASSPTQGQETQYF. In nucleotides, the CDR3 is TGTGCCAGCTCACCTACCCAGGGACAAGAGACCCAGTACTTC.

This clone was picked up a small number of times. The chain is built from TRBV19 and TRBJ2-3, with a tentative D call TRBD2 (5 bases). CDR3 size: 15 residues. Trimming took off 5 bases at V and 0 bases at J, with 12 bases between the two ends. The germline gives CDR1 LNHDA, CDR2 SQIVND (reference sequence). The CDR3 bases are TGTGCCAGTAGTCCCCAAGCGGTAAGCACAGATACGCAGTATTTT. Encoded protein: CASSPQAVSTDTQYF.

This clone appeared once. CDR3 sequence: CASSFLANPSTDTQYF. The CDR3 DNA reads TGTGCCAGCAGCTTCCTAGCGAACCCTAGCACAGATACGCAGTATTTT. This chain joins TRBV27 and TRBJ2-3; maybe TRBD2 (6 bases). This CDR3 has 16 amino acids. Germline loops: CDR1 MNHEY, CDR2 SMNVEV (reference sequence). The V gene lost 6 bases and the J gene lost 0 bases, with 16 bases spanning the gap.

This chain uses TRBV18 with TRBJ2-2; a weak D match, TRBD1 (6 bases). V lost 0 bases and J lost 1, with 9 bases in between. Germline CDR1 KGHSH, CDR2 LQKENI. The CDR3 is 16 residues long. CDR3 protein: CASSPPATGNTGELFF. The CDR3 DNA reads as TGTGCCAGCTCACCACCCGCGACAGGGAACACCGGGGAGCTGTTTTTT.

This clone was seen only a few times. The chain uses TRBV9 and TRBJ2-7; D unclear. The CDR3 loop spans 15 amino acids. Germline V CDR1 and CDR2: SGDLS, YYNGEE. V dropped 4 bases and J dropped 7 bases, with 21 bases sitting between them. The CDR3, as DNA: TGTGCCAGCAGCCCGAGTGAGTCTAGGGTCGGGGAGCAGTACTTC. As protein: CASSPSESRVGEQYF.

This clone was detected many times. The chain joins TRBV28 to TRBJ1-1; a weak D match, TRBD1 (5 bases). Looked up from germline, CDR1 is MDHEN and CDR2 is SYDVKM. The CDR3 extends over 14 amino acids. The V and J ends lost 3 bases and 2 bases respectively, with 10 bases between them. CDR3 loop: CASSLGRPNTEAFF. CDR3 nucleotide sequence: TGTGCCAGCAGTTTGGGGCGCCCCAACACTGAAGCTTTCTTT. The whole variable domain, filled in from reference TRBV28 and TRBJ1-1, reads DVKVTQSSRYLVKRTGEKVFLECVQDMDHENMFWYRQDPGLGLRLIYFSYDVKMKEKGDIPEGYSVSREKKERFSLILESASTNQTSMYLCASSLGRPNTEAFFGQGTRLTVV.

This clone was picked up a small number of times. The chain combines TRBV6-1 with TRBJ1-1, with a possible D match to TRBD1 (5 bases). From germline, CDR1 is MNHNS and CDR2 SASEGT. V was trimmed by 7 bases and J by 5 bases, leaving 14 bases between them. This CDR3 comprises 13 residues. The CDR3 DNA follows: TGTGCCAGCAAATCAGGGAGGAAGACTGAAGCTTTCTTT. Amino acid sequence: CASKSGRKTEAFF.

This clone was counted only a few times. The chain couples TRBV5-1 to TRBJ1-1, with D possibly matching TRBD1 (5 bases). V lost 0 bases to trimming and J lost 1 base, with 10 bases between them. The CDR3 runs 15 residues. Germline CDR1 reads SGHRS; CDR2 reads YFSETQ. The chain's CDR3 is CASSLEGTGNTEAFF. The CDR3 DNA reads as TGCGCCAGCAGCTTGGAAGGGACTGGGAACACTGAAGCTTTCTTT.

V and J are TRBV6-5 and TRBJ2-1; TRBD2 might be the D (7 bases). This CDR3 is built from 15 residues. V lost 7 bases and J lost 10, with 23 bases in between. Germline loops: CDR1 MNHEY, CDR2 SVGAGI. The CDR3 sequence: CASNSLSQGGREQFF. The CDR3 DNA reads as TGTGCCAGCAATTCTCTGTCACAGGGCGGGAGAGAGCAGTTCTTC.

This clone has just a few counts. The rearrangement links TRBV4-2 to TRBJ2-7, with 7 bases that match TRBD1. Germline trimming cut 1 base from V and 2 bases from J; bases unmatched to any gene: 2. This CDR3 has 14 amino acids. Germline V gene data show CDR1 as LGHNA and CDR2 as YNFKEQ. CDR3 protein: CASSQVGQAYEQYF. In DNA, the CDR3 is TGTGCCAGCAGCCAAGTTGGACAGGCCTACGAGCAGTACTTC.

This chain connects TRBV7-9 to TRBJ2-6, with 7 bases lining up with TRBD1. The V segment lost 3 bases and the J segment 0 bases; nucleotides outside the gene matches: 11. Per germline, CDR1 SEHNR and CDR2 FQNEAQ (reference sequence). This CDR3 contains 19 residues. CDR3: CASSLAQGIYSSGANVLTF. CDR3 bases: TGTGCCAGCAGCTTGGCACAGGGGATCTATAGCTCTGGGGCCAACGTCCTGACTTTC.

CDR3 protein: CASSLEGQGLYEQYF. DNA for the CDR3: TGTGCCAGCAGCTTGGAGGGACAGGGATTGTACGAGCAGTACTTC. This chain links TRBV5-6 with TRBJ2-7; 9 bases are shared with TRBD1. Trimming cost V 0 bases and J 4 bases; bases outside gene matches: 5. The germline V gene has CDR1 SGHDT and CDR2 YYEEEE. CDR3 length equals 15 residues.

This clone has at least ten counts. The chain couples TRBV7-9 to TRBJ2-1; D might be TRBD1 or TRBD2, each matching 5 bases. This CDR3 has 14 residues. CDR1 SEHNR and CDR2 FQNEAQ come from the germline V gene (reference sequence). The V gene lost 4 bases and the J gene lost 4 bases, with 11 bases spanning the gap. This chain's CDR3 is CASSWDRTYNEQFF. CDR3 bases: TGTGCCAGCAGCTGGGACCGCACTTACAATGAGCAGTTCTTC.

This clone was seen more than once but under ten times. V and J are TRBV20-1 and TRBJ2-7; D is unresolved. V was cut by 6 bases and J by 3 bases, with 6 bases left in between. Germline V gene lookup returns CDR1 DFQATT and CDR2 SNEGSKA (reference sequence). The CDR3 consists of 10 residues. DNA of the CDR3: TGCAGTGCGGAAAACTACGAGCAGTACTTC. Amino acid sequence: CSAENYEQYF.

This chain connects TRBV15 to TRBJ1-1; D is uncertain. Trimming removed 0 bases at V and 0 bases at J, with 11 bases between. Germline V gene sequence: CDR1 LNHNV, CDR2 YYDKDF (reference sequence). This CDR3 contains 16 residues. In nucleotides, the CDR3 is TGTGCCACCAGCAGAGATCGAGTTTATATGAACACTGAAGCTTTCTTT. Amino acids: CATSRDRVYMNTEAFF.

The chain carries TRBV2 and TRBJ1-5; maybe TRBD1 (5 bases). CDR3 size: 15 residues. The V and J ends lost 7 bases and 6 bases respectively, with 19 bases between them. From germline, CDR1 is SNHLY and CDR2 FYNNEI. CDR3 in amino acids: CASIKGAGQGQPQHF. The CDR3 DNA reads TGTGCCAGCATAAAAGGGGCAGGGCAAGGTCAGCCCCAGCATTTT. Drawing the rest from reference TRBV2 and TRBJ1-5, the complete variable domain is EPEVTQTPSHQVTQMGQEVILRCVPISNHLYFYWYRQILGQKVEFLVSFYNNEISEKSEIFDDQFSVERPDGSNFTLKIRSTKLEDSAMYFCASIKGAGQGQPQHFGDGTRLSIL.

CDR3 DNA: TGTGCCAGCAGTGAATCAGAGACCCAGTACTTC. It yields the protein CASSESETQYF. The chain combines TRBV2 with TRBJ2-5; D gene uncertain. Trimming cost V 2 bases and J 4 bases, with 2 bases left between them. CDR1 is SNHLY, CDR2 FYNNEI, per germline. This CDR3 is 11 amino acids long. Based on the CDR3 plus reference TRBV2 and TRBJ2-5, the full variable domain is EPEVTQTPSHQVTQMGQEVILRCVPISNHLYFYWYRQILGQKVEFLVSFYNNEISEKSEIFDDQFSVERPDGSNFTLKIRSTKLEDSAMYFCASSESETQYFGPGTRLLVL.

A few counts support this clone. The chain links TRBV25-1 to TRBJ1-4, with TRBD1 identical over 10 bases. The germline CDR1 and CDR2 sequences are MGHDK and SYGVNS. After removal of 6 bases from V and 4 bases from J, the junction contained 8 bases not matched to a gene. This CDR3 is built from 16 residues. The CDR3 reads CASSPGTGVNNEKLFF. CDR3 coding DNA: TGTGCCAGCAGCCCCGGGACAGGGGTTAATAATGAAAAACTGTTTTTT.

This clone was found a few times. The chain is built from TRBV18 and TRBJ2-4; D call uncertain. This CDR3 has 15 amino acids. Germline lookup yields CDR1 KGHSH and CDR2 LQKENI. The V gene lost 5 bases and the J gene lost 0 bases, with 11 bases spanning the gap. The DNA for the CDR3 is TGTGCCAGCTCATTACCCTCCTTAGCCAAAAACATTCAGTACTTC. It translates to CASSLPSLAKNIQYF.

The genes are TRBV11-3 and TRBJ2-3, with 10 bases identical to TRBD2. The germline V gene encodes CDR1 SGHNT and CDR2 YENEEA. CDR3 length: 17 amino acids. Germline trimming cut 6 bases from V and 4 bases from J; bases unmatched to any gene: 13. CDR3 sequence (DNA): TGTGCCAGCAGGTACACGATAGCGGGAGGAACTGCAGATACGCAGTATTTT. Its translation: CASRYTIAGGTADTQYF.

This clone appeared a few times. The chain carries TRBV5-1 and TRBJ2-1; the D call may be TRBD1 or TRBD2 (5 bases each). V lost 0 bases to trimming and J lost 6 bases, with 7 bases between them. The CDR3 length is 13 residues. Germline values: CDR1 SGHRS, CDR2 YFSETQ. The CDR3, as DNA: TGCGCCAGCAGCTTGGGGGGACCCAATGAGCAGTTCTTC. Translation: CASSLGGPNEQFF.

The chain couples TRBV5-1 to TRBJ2-3; 9 bases are shared with TRBD1. CDR1 is SGHRS and CDR2 is YFSETQ in the germline V gene. V shed 0 bases and J 2 bases; nucleotides not matched to a gene: 4. The CDR3 is 16 residues long. CDR3 protein: CASSLGTGDSTDTQYF. CDR3 nucleotide sequence: TGCGCCAGCAGCTTGGGGACAGGGGACTCCACAGATACGCAGTATTTT. Looking up the rest from reference TRBV5-1 and TRBJ2-3 gives the full variable domain: KAGVTQTPRYLIKTRGQQVTLSCSPISGHRSVSWYQQTPGQGLQFLFEYFSETQRNKGNFPGRFSGRQFSNSRSEMNVSTLELGDSALYLCASSLGTGDSTDTQYFGPGTRLTVL.

The table lists this clone with a few counts. This chain joins TRBV9 and TRBJ2-1; 7 bases are a match to TRBD2. The CDR3 contains 15 residues. V was pared by 3 bases and J by 2 bases, with 5 bases of the junction left unmatched. The V gene's germline CDR1 is SGDLS and CDR2 YYNGEE. The CDR3: CASSARDYPYNEQFF. For the CDR3, the DNA is TGTGCCAGCAGCGCCCGGGACTACCCCTACAATGAGCAGTTCTTC.

This clone was recorded a few times. The CDR3 loop is CASSIHTYEQYF. In DNA form, the CDR3 reads TGTGCCAGCAGTATACATACCTACGAGCAGTACTTC. V is TRBV5-4 and J is TRBJ2-7; unclear D gene. The V end lost 5 bases, the J end lost 2 bases, and 8 bases lay between the germline ends. The CDR3 is 12 amino acids. Germline CDR1 and CDR2: SGHNT and YYREEE (reference sequence).

In this sample, this clone turned up once. The chain is built from TRBV7-2 and TRBJ2-1; D is uncertain. The CDR3 has 17 residues. V lost 2 bases, J lost 0 bases, and 14 bases lay in between. Germline V gives CDR1 SGHTA, CDR2 FQGNSA. CDR3 residues: CASSLLAGFSSYNEQFF. The CDR3 nucleotides read TGTGCCAGCAGCTTATTAGCTGGTTTCAGCTCCTACAATGAGCAGTTCTTC.

The table lists this clone with a few counts. The rearrangement links TRBV9 to TRBJ2-7; tentative D call: TRBD2 (7 bases). Trimming took off 0 bases at V and 3 bases at J, with 13 bases between the two ends. Germline-derived CDR1 and CDR2 are SGDLS and YYNGEE. The CDR3 runs 15 residues. CDR3 amino acids: CASSVEVGGDYEQYF. CDR3 bases: TGTGCCAGCAGCGTAGAAGTAGGGGGGGACTACGAGCAGTACTTC.